The 13 T cell receptor beta chains in this list originate from one sample, sequenced in a study of siplizumab effects on memory and regulatory T cells. Only in-frame clones appear in the TCRdb table, and some are missing; sequencing was by immunoSEQ multiplex PCR. Of about 66,000 clones listed, around 96% were seen once; the top ten hold about 0.1%. The sequencing sample was made of naive CD8+ T cells sorted from blood. The receptors stem from a human donor in good health.

The chain carries TRBV18 and TRBJ2-1; no reliable D call. This CDR3 has 14 residues. Germline-derived CDR1 and CDR2 are KGHSH and LQKENI. The V and J ends lost 3 bases and 4 bases respectively, with 10 bases between them. CDR3 in DNA: TGTGCCAGCTCACCTCGGAAACCGTACAATGAGCAGTTCTTC. This translates into CASSPRKPYNEQFF. The full variable domain, with the rest looked up from reference TRBV18 and TRBJ2-1, is NAGVMQNPRHLVRRRGQEARLRCSPMKGHSHVYWYRQLPEEGLKFMVYLQKENIIDESGMPKERFSAEFPKEGPSILRIQQVVRGDSAAYFCASSPRKPYNEQFFGPGTRLTVL.

The gene calls are TRBV27 and TRBJ1-2; D possibly corresponds to TRBD1 (5 bases). Trimming cost V 2 bases and J 5 bases, with 15 bases left between them. In germline, CDR1 is MNHEY, CDR2 SMNVEV (reference sequence). The CDR3 has 15 amino acids. The CDR3, as DNA: TGTGCCAGCAGTTTAAGGGGAAAAGGGTTTTATGGCTACACCTTC. Its translation is CASSLRGKGFYGYTF.

The chain is built from TRBV29-1 and TRBJ2-2; possibly TRBD2 for D (5 bases). V gave up 5 bases and J gave up 6 bases, with 10 bases separating them. Germline lookup yields CDR1 SQVTM and CDR2 ANQGSEA. This CDR3 is built from 12 residues. CDR3 coding DNA: TGCAGCGTTCCGATGGGAGCCGGGGAGCTGTTTTTT. Amino acid sequence: CSVPMGAGELFF.

V gene TRBV7-8 combines with J gene TRBJ2-3; no firm D call. Germline V gene data show CDR1 as SGHVS and CDR2 as FQNEAQ. Trimming took off 1 base at V and 4 bases at J, with 12 bases between the two ends. The CDR3 totals 15 residues. CDR3: CASSLGSWEADTQYF. In nucleotides, the CDR3 is TGTGCCAGCAGCTTAGGCTCTTGGGAAGCAGATACGCAGTATTTT.

The CDR3: CASSPPGGLETQYF. The CDR3 DNA reads TGTGCCAGCTCACCACCGGGGGGCTTGGAGACCCAGTACTTC. The chain combines TRBV18 with TRBJ2-5; D tentatively reads TRBD1 or TRBD2 (6 bases each). V was pared by 0 bases and J by 5 bases, with 10 bases between. Germline V lookup: CDR1 KGHSH, CDR2 LQKENI. The CDR3 spans 14 residues.

The chain couples TRBV7-9 to TRBJ2-5, with D maybe TRBD1 (5 bases). Germline loops: CDR1 SEHNR, CDR2 FQNEAQ (reference sequence). Trimming removed 1 base from V and 5 bases from J, with 11 bases in between. The CDR3 is made up of 14 amino acids. CDR3 in amino acids: CASSLVASGETQYF. In DNA, the CDR3 is TGTGCCAGCAGCTTAGTGGCGTCAGGGGAGACCCAGTACTTC.

This chain links TRBV5-4 with TRBJ2-3; 12 bases are shared with TRBD2. The CDR3 covers 14 residues. V was pared by 2 bases and J by 7 bases, with 2 bases of the junction left unmatched. Germline assignment: CDR1 SGHNT and CDR2 YYREEE (reference sequence). CDR3 sequence: CASSFLAGGNTQYF. CDR3 sequence (DNA): TGTGCCAGCAGCTTTCTAGCGGGGGGGAATACGCAGTATTTT.

The gene calls are TRBV7-6 and TRBJ2-1; TRBD2 matches at 13 bases. V lost 5 bases, J lost 8 bases, and 6 bases stayed unmatched. This CDR3 contains 15 residues. CDR1 and CDR2 (germline): SGHVS, FNYEAQ. CDR3 residues: CASSLRLAGGDEQFF. The CDR3 DNA reads TGTGCCAGCAGCCTAAGACTAGCGGGGGGCGATGAGCAGTTCTTC.

The gene calls are TRBV4-1 and TRBJ2-3; the match to TRBD1 covers 9 bases. The germline V gene has CDR1 MGHRA and CDR2 YSYEKL. The CDR3 runs to 17 residues. The J segment lost 2 bases and the V segment lost 0 bases, leaving 6 bases of the junction unmatched. The CDR3 here is CASSQDGQGLLTDTQYF. For the CDR3, the DNA is TGCGCCAGCAGCCAAGACGGACAGGGGCTCCTCACAGATACGCAGTATTTT.

The chain employs TRBV4-1 and TRBJ2-3, with D unresolved. This CDR3 comprises 15 residues. Trimming removed 1 base at V and 5 bases at J, with 13 bases between. CDR1 MGHRA and CDR2 YSYEKL come from the germline V gene. In nucleotides, the CDR3 is TGCGCCAGCAGCCAAGTCAACAATCGACAAGATACGCAGTATTTT. This encodes CASSQVNNRQDTQYF.

The gene calls are TRBV5-5 and TRBJ2-3; D remains ambiguous. Trimming removed 0 bases from V and 2 bases from J, with 13 bases in between. This CDR3 has 16 residues. CDR1 and CDR2 from the germline V gene are SGHKS and YYEKEE (reference sequence). In nucleotides, the CDR3 is TGTGCCAGCAGCTTGGTGTGGGTAGAAATCACAGATACGCAGTATTTT. Residues: CASSLVWVEITDTQYF.

The V gene is TRBV9, the J gene TRBJ2-2; 11 bases agree with TRBD2. Germline CDR1 reads SGDLS; CDR2 reads YYNGEE. After removal of 0 bases from V and 6 bases from J, the junction contained 10 bases not matched to a gene. This CDR3 has 18 amino acids. CDR3 coding DNA: TGTGCCAGCAGCGTAGCTGGGATAGCGGGGGGGCCCGCCGGGGAGCTGTTTTTT. Translated: CASSVAGIAGGPAGELFF. The full variable domain, in which reference TRBV9 and TRBJ2-2 provide the parts outside the CDR3, is DSGVTQTPKHLITATGQRVTLRCSPRSGDLSVYWYQQSLDQGLQFLIQYYNGEERAKGNILERFSAQQFPDLHSELNLSSLELGDSALYFCASSVAGIAGGPAGELFFGEGSRLTVL.

The rearrangement links TRBV4-1 to TRBJ2-2; TRBD2 matches 13 bases. J gave up 6 bases and V 4 bases, and 2 bases lay outside the gene matches. CDR3 length: 15 amino acids. Germline V lookup: CDR1 MGHRA, CDR2 YSYEKL. The CDR3: CASSRLAGGAGELFF. The CDR3, as DNA: TGCGCCAGCAGCCGACTAGCGGGGGGCGCCGGGGAGCTGTTTTTT.